This T cell receptor (beta chain) was sequenced in a study of neurological immune-mediated disorders. Findings of the study overall: The greatest degree of TCR clonal expansion was observed in HTLV-1-associated myelopathy, with the lowest in multiple sclerosis, below that of healthy controls.

A 10-nucleotide random UMI tagged transcripts in template-switch 5'RACE cDNA synthesis. Every sequencing run generated in excess of 160 million TCR-beta sequences. These sequences covered 15-18 subjects. TCRdb re-called the 5' RACE reads with MiXCR, one entry per CDR3 protein. Of about 66,000 distinct CDR3 sequences listed, 3.4% are singletons. V lost 6 bases to trimming and J lost 10 bases; unmatched junction nucleotides: 5. The CDR3 consists of 12 residues. Germline V CDR1 and CDR2: DFQATT, SNEGSKA (reference sequence). This clonotype was observed many times. Its antigen is unidentified. The TCR sequence derives from a man aged 35 to 55 with multiple sclerosis. The chain joins TRBV20-1 to TRBJ2-1; 11 bases line up with TRBD2. The sequenced sample consisted of PBMCs. CDR3 coding DNA: TGCAGTGCGCCAAGACTAGCGGGAGAGCAGTTCTTC. This sequence encodes CSAPRLAGEQFF.